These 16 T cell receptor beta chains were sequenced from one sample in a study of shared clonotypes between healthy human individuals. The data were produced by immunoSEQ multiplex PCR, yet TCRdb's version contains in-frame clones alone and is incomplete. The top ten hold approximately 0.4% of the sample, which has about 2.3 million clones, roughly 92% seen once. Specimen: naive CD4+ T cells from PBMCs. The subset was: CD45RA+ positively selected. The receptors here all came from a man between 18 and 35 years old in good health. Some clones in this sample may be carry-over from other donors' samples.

The CDR3 sequence is CASSLGQLLGEQYF. The CDR3 DNA follows: TGTGCCAGCAGCTTAGGACAGTTGTTAGGGGAGCAGTACTTC. V usage is TRBV7-9 and J usage is TRBJ2-7, with D tentatively TRBD1 (5 bases). The CDR3 sequence is 14 residues long. Germline CDR1 reads SEHNR; CDR2 reads FQNEAQ (reference sequence). V lost 1 base and J lost 7, with 14 bases in between.

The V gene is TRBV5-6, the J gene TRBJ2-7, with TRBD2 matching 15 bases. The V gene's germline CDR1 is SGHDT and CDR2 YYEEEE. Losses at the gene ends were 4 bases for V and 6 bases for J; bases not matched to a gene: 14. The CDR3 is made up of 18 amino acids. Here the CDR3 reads CASSPLGGLAGGIREQYF. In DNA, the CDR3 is TGTGCCAGCAGCCCCCTCGGGGGACTAGCGGGAGGAATCCGCGAGCAGTACTTC.

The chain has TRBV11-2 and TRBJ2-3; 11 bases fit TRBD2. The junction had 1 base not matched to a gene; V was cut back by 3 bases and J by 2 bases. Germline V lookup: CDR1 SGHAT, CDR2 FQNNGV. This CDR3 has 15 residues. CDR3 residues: CASSFSGRATDTQYF. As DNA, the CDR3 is TGTGCCAGCAGCTTTAGCGGGAGGGCCACAGATACGCAGTATTTT.

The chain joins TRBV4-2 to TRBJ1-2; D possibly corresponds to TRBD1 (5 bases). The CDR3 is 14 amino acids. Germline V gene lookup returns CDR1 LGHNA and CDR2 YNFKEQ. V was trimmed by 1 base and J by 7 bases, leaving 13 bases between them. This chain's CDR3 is CASSQVETVRGYTF. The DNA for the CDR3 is TGTGCCAGCAGCCAAGTCGAGACAGTCCGTGGCTACACCTTC.

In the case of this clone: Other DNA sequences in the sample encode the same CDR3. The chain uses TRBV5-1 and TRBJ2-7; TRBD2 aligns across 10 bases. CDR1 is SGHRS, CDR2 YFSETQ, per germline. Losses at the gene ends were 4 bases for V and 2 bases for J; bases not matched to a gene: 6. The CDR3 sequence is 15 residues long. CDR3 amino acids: CASSPGLADTYEQYF. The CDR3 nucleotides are TGCGCCAGCAGCCCTGGACTAGCGGACACCTACGAGCAGTACTTC. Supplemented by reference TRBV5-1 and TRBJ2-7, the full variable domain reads KAGVTQTPRYLIKTRGQQVTLSCSPISGHRSVSWYQQTPGQGLQFLFEYFSETQRNKGNFPGRFSGRQFSNSRSEMNVSTLELGDSALYLCASSPGLADTYEQYFGPGTRLTVT.

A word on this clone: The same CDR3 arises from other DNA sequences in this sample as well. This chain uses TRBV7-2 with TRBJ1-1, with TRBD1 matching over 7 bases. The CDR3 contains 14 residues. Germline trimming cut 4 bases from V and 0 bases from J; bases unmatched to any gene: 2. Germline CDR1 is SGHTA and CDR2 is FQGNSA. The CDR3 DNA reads TGTGCCAGCAGCTCGGGACAGCTGAACACTGAAGCTTTCTTT. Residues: CASSSGQLNTEAFF.

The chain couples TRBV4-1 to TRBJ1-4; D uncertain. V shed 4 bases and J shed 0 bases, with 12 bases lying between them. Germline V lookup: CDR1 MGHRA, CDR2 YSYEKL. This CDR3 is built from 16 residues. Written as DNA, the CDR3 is TGCGCCAGCAGCCTCCGTGACCTGGCAACTAATGAAAAACTGTTTTTT. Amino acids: CASSLRDLATNEKLFF.

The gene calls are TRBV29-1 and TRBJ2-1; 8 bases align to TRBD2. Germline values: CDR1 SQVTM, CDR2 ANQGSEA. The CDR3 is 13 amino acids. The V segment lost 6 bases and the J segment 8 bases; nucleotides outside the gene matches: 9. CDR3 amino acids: CSVGGGRMHEQFF. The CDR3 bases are TGCAGCGTGGGCGGCGGGAGGATGCATGAGCAGTTCTTC.

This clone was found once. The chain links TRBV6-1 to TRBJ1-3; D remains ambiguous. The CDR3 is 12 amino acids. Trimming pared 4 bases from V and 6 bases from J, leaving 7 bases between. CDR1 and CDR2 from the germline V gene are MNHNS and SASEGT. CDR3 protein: CASSGSINTIYF. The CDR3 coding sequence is TGTGCCAGCAGTGGAAGCATAAACACCATATATTTT.

CDR3 coding DNA: TGTGCCAGCAGCTTTCCTAGTGGGACTAGCGGGAAAGGGGATACGCAGTATTTT. Its protein product is CASSFPSGTSGKGDTQYF. The chain is built from TRBV5-4 and TRBJ2-3, with 13 bases matching TRBD2. CDR3 length equals 18 residues. Trimming at V came to 2 bases and at J to 6 bases, leaving 12 bases not matched to a gene. Germline values: CDR1 SGHNT, CDR2 YYREEE (reference sequence).

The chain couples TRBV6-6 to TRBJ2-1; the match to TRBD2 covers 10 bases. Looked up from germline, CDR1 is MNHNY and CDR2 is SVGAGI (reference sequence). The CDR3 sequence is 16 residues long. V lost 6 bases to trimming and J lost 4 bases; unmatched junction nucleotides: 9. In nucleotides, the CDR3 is TGTGCCAGCAGCTCTCCGCAGACTAGCGGGTACAATGAGCAGTTCTTC. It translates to CASSSPQTSGYNEQFF.

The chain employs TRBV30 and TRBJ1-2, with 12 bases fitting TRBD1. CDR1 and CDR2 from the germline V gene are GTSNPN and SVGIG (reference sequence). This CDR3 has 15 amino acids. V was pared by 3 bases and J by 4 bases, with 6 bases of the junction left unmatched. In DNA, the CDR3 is TGTGCCTGGAGGGGGACAGGGGGCGTCGGCTATGGCTACACCTTC. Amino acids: CAWRGTGGVGYGYTF.

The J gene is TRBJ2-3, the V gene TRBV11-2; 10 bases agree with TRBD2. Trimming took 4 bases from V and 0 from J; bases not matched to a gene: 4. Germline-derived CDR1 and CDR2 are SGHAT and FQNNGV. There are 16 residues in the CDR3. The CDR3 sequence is CASSSRTSGSTDTQYF. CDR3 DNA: TGTGCCAGCAGCTCCCGGACTAGCGGAAGCACAGATACGCAGTATTTT.

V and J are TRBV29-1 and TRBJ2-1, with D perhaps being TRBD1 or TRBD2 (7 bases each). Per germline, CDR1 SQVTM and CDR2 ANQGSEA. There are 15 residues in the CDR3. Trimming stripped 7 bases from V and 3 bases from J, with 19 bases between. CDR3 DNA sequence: TGCAGCGCCAAAAGGGGGCTAGCGGACTACAATGAGCAGTTCTTC. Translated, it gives CSAKRGLADYNEQFF.

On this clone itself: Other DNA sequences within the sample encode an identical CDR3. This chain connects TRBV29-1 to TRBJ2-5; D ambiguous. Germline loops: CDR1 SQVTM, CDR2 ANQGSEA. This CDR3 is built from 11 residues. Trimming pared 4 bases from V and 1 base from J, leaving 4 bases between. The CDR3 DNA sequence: TGCAGCGTTGGACTCCAAGAGACCCAGTACTTC. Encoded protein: CSVGLQETQYF.

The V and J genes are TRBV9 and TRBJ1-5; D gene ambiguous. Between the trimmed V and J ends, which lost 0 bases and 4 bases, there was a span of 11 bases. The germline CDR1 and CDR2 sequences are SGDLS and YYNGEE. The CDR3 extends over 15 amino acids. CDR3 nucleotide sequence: TGTGCCAGCAGCGTAGGAAGCGGGAGGAATCAGCCCCAGCATTTT. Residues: CASSVGSGRNQPQHF. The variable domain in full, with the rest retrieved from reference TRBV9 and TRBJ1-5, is DSGVTQTPKHLITATGQRVTLRCSPRSGDLSVYWYQQSLDQGLQFLIQYYNGEERAKGNILERFSAQQFPDLHSELNLSSLELGDSALYFCASSVGSGRNQPQHFGDGTRLSIL.